This TCR beta chain came from a study of identical twins (dated by TCRdb to about 2016). A note on the overall study: To test whether fetal clonotypes persist, this study deep-sequenced TCR alpha and beta repertoires from monozygotic twins, from unrelated adults of various ages, and from cord blood. To rule out contamination, the twin experiments were replicated at different times with different library preparation protocols.

Library construction relied on 5' RACE. The instrument given in TCRdb is Illumina HiSeq 2000. Template switching introduced a universal primer binding site; the final cDNA contained a unique molecular identifier, enabling accurate counting of TCR cDNA molecules. Specific primers in the conserved constant-segment region were used to synthesize first-strand cDNA for TCR alpha and beta chains. Each cDNA library was double barcoded, with a SMART-Mk sample barcode plus Illumina barcodes, to control for contamination. Two successive PCR steps introduced TruSeq adapter sequences along with Illumina sample barcodes. The TCR alpha and beta cDNA libraries were sequenced on the Illumina HiSeq platform using custom primers. Under the source paper's analysis protocol: MiGEC processed the raw reads to extract unique molecular identifiers, while MiXCR was used to determine the CDR3 positions. Recombination models were inferred per individual with the repgenHMM and IGoR tools using an EM algorithm. The tcR package in R was used for shared clonotype analysis, with sharing normalized by the product of cloneset sizes. Out-of-frame nonproductive sequences were analyzed to study raw recombination free of thymic and clonal selection effects. TCRdb redid the processing of the public reads, applying fastp at Q25 and MiXCR, and retained in-frame beta chains. Each record represents a unique CDR3 protein, reported with the most common genes and DNA among its rows. The V and J calls follow TCRdb's processing rather than the paper's. Present in this sample are about 190,000 distinct CDR3 sequences, more than 15% of which were seen just once. The ten largest clones add up to around 40% of the sample.

Only healthy Caucasian donors were included. The twin cohort consisted of three pairs of female monozygotic twins, all aged roughly 18 to 29 years. CD4+ and CD8+ T cell populations were isolated with positive isolation kits from Invitrogen. Measured from the cysteine to the phenylalanine, the CDR3 is 14 residues long. Here the CDR3 DNA is all that survives: 42 bases in frame from base 1. Looking up the germline V gene yields CDR1 SGDLS and CDR2 YYNGEE. V is cut by 3 bases and J by 3 bases, and the space between the germline ends is 9 bases. The paper's findings and limits, for the study overall: Because the same donors could not be followed over many years, the conclusions relied on cross-sectional statistical analysis. In beta out-of-frame sequences, excess twin sharing was weaker, because having fewer shared sequences lowered the signal-to-noise ratio. Compared with coincidental sharing between unrelated individuals, an excess of low generation-probability sequences was observed among out-of-frame TCR alpha sequences shared between twins. Zero-insertion analyses could be partly confounded by invariant T cells such as MAIT and iNKT, though diverse VJ usage argued against such confounding for most clonotypes. In monozygotic twins, out-of-frame TCR alpha sharing was systematically underestimated by recombination models, although the models agreed with sharing between unrelated individuals. Fewer insertions were carried by abundant cord blood beta clonotypes, a similar but weaker trend appeared in young adult naive repertoires, and no such trend appeared in memory repertoires.

This clonotype has just a few counts. Its antigen is unknown. The input lacks base qualities; no much larger clone sits a single base away. These data also featured in a second study, about T cells expressing NK-cell markers. The second study's paper adds: In sorted CD3+CD56+NKG2C+, CD3+CD56+NKG2C- and CD3+CD56-NKG2C+ T-cell subsets from several donors, TCR beta-chain repertoires were profiled. Seven of the eight sequenced donors were HCMV-seropositive and one was HCMV-seronegative. In several experiments an anti-gammadeltaTCR antibody was added to restrict sorting to alphabetaTCR-expressing T cells. In more than five donors, the dominant CD3+CD56+NKG2C+ clonotypes ranked among the top 10 CD8+ clonotypes, making up about 1.0-7.5% of CD8+ T cells. Those dominant clonotypes were again the most abundant among CD3+CD56-NKG2C+ cells in a handful of donors, at about 28.3-60.1%. It remained unclear whether the expanded NKG2C-expressing T cell clones were specific for HCMV antigens. Randomly selected healthy volunteers, three men and five women, were used as the eight sequenced donors. HCMV serostatus was determined by detecting HCMV-specific IgG in serum with a commercial ELISA kit. Reads were demultiplexed and grouped by UMI with MIGEC, and clonotypes were assembled and quantified with MiTCR. Only TCR cDNA sequences supported by at least two reads were kept to exclude erroneous sequences. The tcR package was used for downstream repertoire analysis, with clonotypes matched between fractions based on CDR3 nucleotide sequence plus V segment. VDJmatch was used to annotate antigen specificity against VDJdb, with one amino acid substitution in CDR3 allowed.

This TCR was sampled from a woman in her late teens or twenties in good health. This receptor chain uses TRBV9 and TRBJ2-2; no D gene can be assigned with confidence. Material for sequencing was CD8+ T cells sorted from blood. The CDR3 protein: CASSDRTHTGELFF. The bases are TGTGCCAGCAGCGACCGGACGCACACCGGGGAGCTGTTTTTT.